A selection of T cell receptor beta chains follows, all from one sample in a study of blood T cell repertoires in COVID-19. Clones were sequenced by immunoSEQ multiplex PCR, and TCRdb holds only the in-frame ones, with some missing. Altogether fewer than 350,000 clones are present, approximately 91% being singletons, with the ten largest covering about 2%. The sequenced material came from PBMCs or T cells enriched from blood (not recorded which). The receptors come from a woman aged 40 to 50 with acute COVID-19. Each CDR3 is given with its conserved first and last residue. The D gene is left open where the match is weak. The listing skips clone size in some rows; elsewhere it reads once, few, many or a size class.

V	J	size	D	DNA	CDR3
TRBV3-1/TRBV3-2	TRBJ2-5	NA	NA	TGTGCCAGCAGCTCCACAGGGCAAGAGACCCAGTACTTC	CASSSTGQETQYF
TRBV12-3/TRBV12-4	TRBJ2-1	NA	NA	TGTGCCAGCACCCCAGGTGCGTACAATGAGCAGTTCTTC	CASTPGAYNEQFF
TRBV9	TRBJ2-1	NA	TRBD2	TGTGCCAGCAGCGCCGGGACTAGCGGATACAATGAGCAGTTCTTC	CASSAGTSGYNEQFF
TRBV27	TRBJ2-1	NA	NA	TGTGCCAGCAGTCCCCCTTACCTAGCGTACAATGAGCAGTTCTTC	CASSPPYLAYNEQFF
TRBV19	TRBJ1-5	once	NA	TGTGCCGAGGAGACAGATTATAGCAATCAGCCCCAGCATTTT	CAEETDYSNQPQHF
TRBV11-3	TRBJ2-1	NA	NA	TGTGCCAGCAGCCTACTAAGGGGGGAGGGTCGTTACAATGAGCAGTTCTTC	CASSLLRGEGRYNEQFF
TRBV19	TRBJ1-6	few	NA	TGTGCCAGTAGTATAGAATCAGGGGCGCGAAATTCACCCCTCCACTTT	CASSIESGARNSPLHF
TRBV4-3	TRBJ2-6	NA	NA	TGCGCCAGCAGCGAGATGGGGCCCGGAACTGGGGCCAACGTCCTGACTTTC	CASSEMGPGTGANVLTF
TRBV6-5	TRBJ1-6	NA	NA	TGTGCCAGCAGATCAGGGGATACCTATAATTCACCCCTCCACTTT	CASRSGDTYNSPLHF
TRBV4-3	TRBJ2-1	NA	NA	TGCGCCAGCAGCCAAGCGCAGGGAGGATTGAGTGAGCAGTTCTTC	CASSQAQGGLSEQFF
TRBV11-2	TRBJ1-2	NA	NA	TGTGCCAGCAGCGCCGGGACAAAGTCTAACTATGGCTACACCTTC	CASSAGTKSNYGYTF
TRBV5-1	TRBJ2-2	once	NA	TGCGCCAGCATGTCCCGAGAGGACGGGGAGCTGTTTTTT	CASMSREDGELFF
TRBV30	TRBJ2-7	once	TRBD2	TGTGCCTGGAGTTACACTAGCGGGAGCTACTCCTACGAGCAGTACTTC	CAWSYTSGSYSYEQYF
TRBV7-2	TRBJ2-7	NA	NA	TGTGCCAGCAGCTCGGACAAACACTACGAGCAGTACTTC	CASSSDKHYEQYF
TRBV3-1/TRBV3-2	TRBJ2-7	NA	TRBD1	TGTGCCAGCAGCCTAAGGGGACAGGGCAGCGACGAGCAGTACTTC	CASSLRGQGSDEQYF
TRBV5-1	TRBJ1-4	NA	NA	TGCGCCAGCAGCTTGACAGGGCTAAGGGAAGAAAAACTGTTTTTT	CASSLTGLREEKLFF
TRBV7-2	TRBJ1-3	NA	TRBD1	TGTGCCAGCAGCTTAAGACAGGGGCCTGGAAACACCATATATTTT	CASSLRQGPGNTIYF
TRBV11-2	TRBJ1-1	NA	NA	TGTGCCAGCAGTTTCCGACCGGGAGACACTGAAGCTTTCTTT	CASSFRPGDTEAFF
TRBV6-5	TRBJ2-7	once	TRBD1	TGTGCCAGCAGCCGCACCGGGACAGGGAGTGAGCAGTACTTC	CASSRTGTGSEQYF
TRBV7-3	TRBJ2-7	NA	TRBD2	TGTGCCAGCAGCTTAACTGGCGGGGGTCCCTACGAGCAGTACTTC	CASSLTGGGPYEQYF
TRBV5-8	TRBJ2-5	NA	TRBD2	TGTGCCAGCAGCTTAAGCGGGGCTCAAGAGACCCAGTACTTC	CASSLSGAQETQYF
TRBV6-5	TRBJ2-1	once	NA	TGTGCCAGCACCACACCCAAGGGGAATGAGCAGTTCTTC	CASTTPKGNEQFF
TRBV13	TRBJ2-7	NA	TRBD2	TGTGCCAGCAGCGATCAGCGGGAGGGATCCTACGAGCAGTACTTC	CASSDQREGSYEQYF
TRBV5-6	TRBJ2-2	once	TRBD2	TGTGCCAGCAGCTTTTCGCGGGGGGAGCCGACCGGGGAGCTGTTTTTT	CASSFSRGEPTGELFF
TRBV19	TRBJ1-1	NA	NA	TGTGCCAGTACCGATCTAAAGGGGGGGGCATACACTGAAGCTTTCTTT	CASTDLKGGAYTEAFF
TRBV5-1	TRBJ1-6	NA	NA	TGCGCCAGCAGCTTGGGAGGAGGTAATTCACCCCTCCACTTT	CASSLGGGNSPLHF
TRBV30	TRBJ1-2	once	TRBD1	TGTGCCTGGAAAACTATAACAGGGGATAATGGCTACACCTTC	CAWKTITGDNGYTF
TRBV6-5	TRBJ2-7	NA	NA	TGTGCCAGCAGTTACGAGGGGGTCAGGAACGAGCAGTACTTC	CASSYEGVRNEQYF
TRBV27	TRBJ1-3	NA	NA	TGTGCCAGCACCGCAGGGACTGGAAACACCATATATTTT	CASTAGTGNTIYF
TRBV5-1	TRBJ1-3	once	NA	TGCGCCAGCAGCTTAGTCCCGACAGATCCCTCTGGAAACACCATATATTTT	CASSLVPTDPSGNTIYF
TRBV11-2	TRBJ2-4	NA	NA	TGTGCCAGCCCTACAGGGCCACAGGTAGCCAAAAACATTCAGTACTTC	CASPTGPQVAKNIQYF
TRBV5-1	TRBJ1-1	NA	TRBD1	TGCGCCAGCAGCAGGACAGGGGGAAAGAACACTGAAGCTTTCTTT	CASSRTGGKNTEAFF
TRBV9	TRBJ1-2	NA	TRBD1	TGTGCCAGCAGCGTAGGGGGGACAGGGGTCGGCTATGGCTACACCTTC	CASSVGGTGVGYGYTF
TRBV4-1	TRBJ1-1	NA	TRBD1	TGCGCCAGCAGTCCGACAGGGGGGGAGAACACTGAAGCTTTCTTT	CASSPTGGENTEAFF
TRBV7-9	TRBJ2-7	once	TRBD2	TGTGCCAGCAGCCTGTATAGCGGGAGATGGGGCGAGCAGTACTTC	CASSLYSGRWGEQYF
TRBV7-2	TRBJ2-1	NA	TRBD2	TGTGCCAGCAGCTTAGCGTTACTGGGACTAGCGGGGGAGAGCTACAATGAGCAGTTCTTC	CASSLALLGLAGESYNEQFF
TRBV3-1/TRBV3-2	TRBJ2-7	NA	TRBD2	TGTGCCAGCAGCCAAGAACTAGCGGGAGGGCCAATATATACCTACGAGCAGTACTTC	CASSQELAGGPIYTYEQYF
TRBV3-1/TRBV3-2	TRBJ1-1	NA	NA	TGTGCCAGCAGCCAAACATCGAGGGGGACTGAAGCTTTCTTT	CASSQTSRGTEAFF
TRBV9	TRBJ2-5	few	TRBD2	TGTGCCAGCAGCCCTCGCGGGGGGTCCCAAGAGACCCAGTACTTC	CASSPRGGSQETQYF
TRBV11-3	TRBJ2-5	NA	TRBD1	TGTGCCAGCAGCTTCGACCCGAGAGGGGGCAAGACCCAGTACTTC	CASSFDPRGGKTQYF
TRBV4-3	TRBJ2-3	NA	NA	TGCGCCAGCAGCCAAGTATACCAGAGGCTCACAGATACGCAGTATTTT	CASSQVYQRLTDTQYF
TRBV27	TRBJ2-2	NA	NA	TGTGCCAGCAGTAGACTAGATAAACGCGACACCGGGGAGCTGTTTTTT	CASSRLDKRDTGELFF
TRBV6-2/TRBV6-3	TRBJ2-7	few	NA	TGTGCCAGCAGTTTGGGCACCTCCTACGAGCAGTACTTC	CASSLGTSYEQYF
TRBV29-1	TRBJ1-2	NA	NA	TGCAGCGTGGGGGATACGGGACATATCTATGGCTACACCTTC	CSVGDTGHIYGYTF
TRBV19	TRBJ1-4	NA	NA	TGTGCCAGTAGCACTCAGGTCGGCTCAGCAACTAATGAAAAACTGTTTTTT	CASSTQVGSATNEKLFF
TRBV5-6	TRBJ1-2	NA	NA	TGTGCCAGCAGTTACAGCAGGGTGGCGTATGGCTACACCTTC	CASSYSRVAYGYTF
TRBV6-1	TRBJ2-2	NA	NA	TGTGCCAGCAGTGAAGGGGAGTCCGGGGAGCTGTTTTTT	CASSEGESGELFF
TRBV6-5	TRBJ2-5	once	TRBD1	TGTGCCAGCAAAGGACAGGGATCTATCCAAGAGACCCAGTACTTC	CASKGQGSIQETQYF
TRBV2	TRBJ2-3	NA	NA	TGTGCCGAGAAAAGCGGCGCCACCACAGATACGCAGTATTTT	CAEKSGATTDTQYF
TRBV7-8	TRBJ2-1	NA	NA	TGTGCCAGCAGCCCGTTCTTCGGGATAGGGAATGAGCAGTTCTTC	CASSPFFGIGNEQFF
TRBV19	TRBJ2-7	NA	NA	TGTGCCAGTAGTATAGATCAGGCCTCTCGCGAGCAGTACTTC	CASSIDQASREQYF
TRBV18	TRBJ2-1	NA	NA	TGTGCCAGCTCAATACGTAAGAGCTCCTACAATGAGCAGTTCTTC	CASSIRKSSYNEQFF
TRBV15	TRBJ2-1	NA	NA	TGTGCCACCAGCAGAGATGCCAGGGGAAGTTACAATGAGCAGTTCTTC	CATSRDARGSYNEQFF
TRBV24-1	TRBJ2-1	once	TRBD2	TGTGCCACCAGTGACCAAGTCCGGACTAGCGGGGGAGAGCAGTTCTTC	CATSDQVRTSGGEQFF
TRBV19	TRBJ1-5	once	NA	TGTGCCAGTAGGGTCGGGACAAATAGCAATCAGCCCCAGCATTTT	CASRVGTNSNQPQHF
TRBV5-1	TRBJ1-1	NA	TRBD1	TGCGCCAGCAGCTTATACAGGGGAGGCACTGAAGCTTTCTTT	CASSLYRGGTEAFF
TRBV30	TRBJ1-6	NA	NA	TGTGCCTGGAGTTCCTCTTCGAATTCACCCCTCCACTTT	CAWSSSSNSPLHF